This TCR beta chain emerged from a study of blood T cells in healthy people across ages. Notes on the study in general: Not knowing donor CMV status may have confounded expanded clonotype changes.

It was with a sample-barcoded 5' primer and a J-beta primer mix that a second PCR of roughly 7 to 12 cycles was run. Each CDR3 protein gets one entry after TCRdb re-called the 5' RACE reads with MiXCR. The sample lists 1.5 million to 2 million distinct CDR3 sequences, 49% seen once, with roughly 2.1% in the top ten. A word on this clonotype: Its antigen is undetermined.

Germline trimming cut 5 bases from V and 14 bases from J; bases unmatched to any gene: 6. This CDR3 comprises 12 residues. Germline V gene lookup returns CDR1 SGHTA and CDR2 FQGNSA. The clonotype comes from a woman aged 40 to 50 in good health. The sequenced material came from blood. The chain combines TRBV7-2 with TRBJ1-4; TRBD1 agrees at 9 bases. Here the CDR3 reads CASSIYRGHLFF. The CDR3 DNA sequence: TGTGCCAGCAGCATATACAGGGGGCACCTGTTTTTT.